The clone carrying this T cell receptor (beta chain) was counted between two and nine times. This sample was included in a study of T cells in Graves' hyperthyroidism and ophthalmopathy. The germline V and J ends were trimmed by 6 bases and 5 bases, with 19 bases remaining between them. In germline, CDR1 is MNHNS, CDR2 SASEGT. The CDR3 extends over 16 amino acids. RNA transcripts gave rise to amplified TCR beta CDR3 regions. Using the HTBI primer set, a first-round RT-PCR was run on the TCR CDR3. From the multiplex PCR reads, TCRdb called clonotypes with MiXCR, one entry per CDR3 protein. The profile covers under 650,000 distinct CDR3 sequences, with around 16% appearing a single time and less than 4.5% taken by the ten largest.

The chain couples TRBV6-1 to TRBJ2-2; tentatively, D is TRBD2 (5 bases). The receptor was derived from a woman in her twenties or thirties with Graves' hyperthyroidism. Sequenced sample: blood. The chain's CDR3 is CASSPTGNSPTGELFF. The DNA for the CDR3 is TGTGCCAGCAGCCCCACCGGGAACTCTCCAACCGGGGAGCTGTTTTTT.